This T cell receptor (beta chain) originates from a study of blood T cell repertoires in COVID-19. The overall study: Italy, Spain and the United States were the sources of the convalescent and acute COVID-19 samples. Nucleic acid was either cDNA or gDNA, and it came from T cells, B-cell-depleted T cells, or PBMCs.

The Seattle patients joined while their infection was active and were tracked longitudinally afterward. As processed by the authors: Amplification with reference gene primers provided the estimates of nucleated cell counts. Some clones are missing from TCRdb's copy, which holds only in-frame ones; the method was immunoSEQ multiplex PCR. V and J calls and clone size are copied from that table; D and trimming were computed from the DNA. The data hold roughly 230,000 clones, with around 80% observed a single time. This CDR3 contains 14 residues. CDR1 is KGHSH and CDR2 is LQKENI in the germline V gene. V gave up 6 bases and J gave up 5 bases; unmatched junction bases: 3. As concerns this clone: The sample carries other DNA sequences with the same CDR3.

The V call is TRBV18, the J call TRBJ2-2, with 10 bases matching TRBD1. This sequence originates from a woman older than 75 with COVID-19, enrolled during active disease. The sequencing input was peripheral blood. CDR3 DNA sequence: TGTGCCAGCTCTCGACAGGGGGCGACCGGGGAGCTGTTTTTT. As protein: CASSRQGATGELFF. Drawing the rest from reference TRBV18 and TRBJ2-2, the complete variable domain is NAGVMQNPRHLVRRRGQEARLRCSPMKGHSHVYWYRQLPEEGLKFMVYLQKENIIDESGMPKERFSAEFPKEGPSILRIQQVVRGDSAAYFCASSRQGATGELFFGEGSRLTVL.